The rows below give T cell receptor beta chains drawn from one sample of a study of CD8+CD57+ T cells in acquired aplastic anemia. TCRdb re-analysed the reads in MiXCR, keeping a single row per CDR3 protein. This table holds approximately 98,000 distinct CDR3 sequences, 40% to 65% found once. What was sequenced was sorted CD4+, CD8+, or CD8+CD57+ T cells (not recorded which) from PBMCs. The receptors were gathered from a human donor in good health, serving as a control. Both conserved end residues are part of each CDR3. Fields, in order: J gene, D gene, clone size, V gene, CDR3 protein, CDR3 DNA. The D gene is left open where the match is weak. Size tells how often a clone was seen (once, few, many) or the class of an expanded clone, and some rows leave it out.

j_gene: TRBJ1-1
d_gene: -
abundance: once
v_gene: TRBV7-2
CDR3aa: CASSSQTNTEAFF
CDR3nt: TGTGCCAGCAGCTCTCAGACGAACACTGAAGCTTTCTTT

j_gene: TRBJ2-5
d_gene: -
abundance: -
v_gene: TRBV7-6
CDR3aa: CASSLRDNTEETQYF
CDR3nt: TGTGCCAGCAGCCTCCGGGACAACACCGAAGAGACCCAGTACTTC

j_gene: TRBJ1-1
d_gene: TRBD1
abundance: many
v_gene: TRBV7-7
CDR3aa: CASSRLTGGMNTEAFF
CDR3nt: TGTGCCAGCAGCCGGTTAACAGGGGGGATGAACACTGAAGCTTTCTTT

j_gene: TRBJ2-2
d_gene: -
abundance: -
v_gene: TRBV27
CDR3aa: CASSFRQKTGELFF
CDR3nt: TGTGCCAGCAGTTTCCGGCAGAAGACCGGGGAGCTGTTTTTT

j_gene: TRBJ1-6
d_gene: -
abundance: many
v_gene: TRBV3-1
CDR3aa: CASSQEWQPMPLHF
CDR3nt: TGTGCCAGCAGCCAAGAATGGCAGCCGATGCCCCTCCACTTT

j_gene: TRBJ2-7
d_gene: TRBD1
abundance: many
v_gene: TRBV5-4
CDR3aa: CASSSRDRDYYEQYF
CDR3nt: TGTGCCAGCAGCTCCCGGGACAGGGATTACTACGAGCAGTACTTC

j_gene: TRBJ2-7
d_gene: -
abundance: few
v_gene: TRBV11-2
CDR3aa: CASSQGVEQYF
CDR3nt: TGTGCCAGCAGCCAAGGGGTTGAGCAGTACTTC

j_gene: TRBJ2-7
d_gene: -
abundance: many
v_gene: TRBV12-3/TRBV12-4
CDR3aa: CASSPGTYEQYF
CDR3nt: TGTGCCAGCAGCCCGGGTACTTACGAGCAGTACTTC

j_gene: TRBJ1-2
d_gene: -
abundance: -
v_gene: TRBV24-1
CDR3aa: CATSASPNYGYTF
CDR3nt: TGTGCCACCAGTGCCAGCCCTAACTATGGCTACACCTTC

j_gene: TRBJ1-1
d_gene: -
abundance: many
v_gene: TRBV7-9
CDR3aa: CASSTASSTDLNTEAFF
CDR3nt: TGTGCCAGCAGCACCGCCTCCTCGACGGACTTGAACACTGAAGCTTTCTTT

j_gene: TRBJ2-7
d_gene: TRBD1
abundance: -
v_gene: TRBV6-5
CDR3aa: CASSYSKQGARYEQYF
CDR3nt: TGTGCCAGCAGTTACTCGAAGCAGGGGGCTCGCTACGAGCAGTACTTC

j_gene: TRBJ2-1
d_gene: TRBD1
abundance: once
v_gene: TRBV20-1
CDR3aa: CSARGQGRNEQFF
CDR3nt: TGCAGTGCTAGGGGACAGGGAAGGAATGAGCAGTTCTTC

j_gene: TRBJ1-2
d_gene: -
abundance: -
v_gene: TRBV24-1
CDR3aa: CATSDPGRAGDGYTF
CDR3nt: TGTGCCACCAGTGACCCGGGCCGCGCTGGAGATGGCTACACCTTC